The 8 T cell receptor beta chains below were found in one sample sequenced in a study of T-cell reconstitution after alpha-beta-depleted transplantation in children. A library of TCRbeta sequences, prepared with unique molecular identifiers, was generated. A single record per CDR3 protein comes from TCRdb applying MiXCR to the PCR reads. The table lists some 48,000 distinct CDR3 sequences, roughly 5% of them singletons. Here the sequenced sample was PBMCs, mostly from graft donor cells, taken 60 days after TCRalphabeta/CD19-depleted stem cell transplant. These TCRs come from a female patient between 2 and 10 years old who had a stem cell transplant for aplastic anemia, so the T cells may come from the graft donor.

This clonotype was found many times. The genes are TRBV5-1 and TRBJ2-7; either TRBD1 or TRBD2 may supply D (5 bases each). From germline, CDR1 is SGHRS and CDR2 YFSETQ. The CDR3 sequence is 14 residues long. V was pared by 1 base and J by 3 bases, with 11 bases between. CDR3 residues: CASSLMGVDYEQYF. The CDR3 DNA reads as TGCGCCAGCAGCTTGATGGGGGTGGACTACGAGCAGTACTTC.

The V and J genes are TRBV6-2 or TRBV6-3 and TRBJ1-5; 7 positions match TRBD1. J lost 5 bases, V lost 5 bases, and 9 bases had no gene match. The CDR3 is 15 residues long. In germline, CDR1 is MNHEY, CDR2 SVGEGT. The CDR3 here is CASSTYDRADQPQHF. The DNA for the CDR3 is TGTGCCAGCAGTACCTACGACAGGGCCGATCAGCCCCAGCATTTT.

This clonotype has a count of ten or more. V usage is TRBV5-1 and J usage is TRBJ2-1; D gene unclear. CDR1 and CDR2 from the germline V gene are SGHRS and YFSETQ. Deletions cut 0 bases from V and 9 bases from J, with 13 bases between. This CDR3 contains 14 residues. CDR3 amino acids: CASSLGVGSTEQFF. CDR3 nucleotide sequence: TGCGCCAGCAGCTTGGGAGTCGGCAGTACTGAGCAGTTCTTC.

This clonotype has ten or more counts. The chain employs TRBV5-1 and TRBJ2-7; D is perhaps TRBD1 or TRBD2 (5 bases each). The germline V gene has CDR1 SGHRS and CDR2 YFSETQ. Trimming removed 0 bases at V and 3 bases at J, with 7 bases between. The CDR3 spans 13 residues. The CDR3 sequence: CASSLGDGYEQYF. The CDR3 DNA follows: TGCGCCAGCAGCTTGGGGGACGGCTACGAGCAGTACTTC.

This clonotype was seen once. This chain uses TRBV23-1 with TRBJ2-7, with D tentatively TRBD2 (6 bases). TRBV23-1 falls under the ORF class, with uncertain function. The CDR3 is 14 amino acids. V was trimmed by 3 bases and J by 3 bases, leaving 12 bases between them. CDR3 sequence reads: CASSQRDGGYEQYV. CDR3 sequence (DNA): TGCGCCAGCAGTCAGCGGGACGGGGGCTACGAGCAGTACGTC.

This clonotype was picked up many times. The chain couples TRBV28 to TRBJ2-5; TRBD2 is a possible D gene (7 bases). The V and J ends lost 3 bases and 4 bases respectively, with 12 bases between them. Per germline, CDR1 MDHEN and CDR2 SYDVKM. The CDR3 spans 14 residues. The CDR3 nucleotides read TGTGCCAGCAGTTTCGGGGGGCGGACAGAGACCCAGTACTTC. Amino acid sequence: CASSFGGRTETQYF.

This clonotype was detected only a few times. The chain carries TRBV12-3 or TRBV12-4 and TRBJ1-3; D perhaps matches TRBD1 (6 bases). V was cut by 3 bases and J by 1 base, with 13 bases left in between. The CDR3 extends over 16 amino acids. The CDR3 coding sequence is TGTGCCAGCAGTTTTATCTTGACAGGTTCTGGAAACACCATATATTTT. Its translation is CASSFILTGSGNTIYF.

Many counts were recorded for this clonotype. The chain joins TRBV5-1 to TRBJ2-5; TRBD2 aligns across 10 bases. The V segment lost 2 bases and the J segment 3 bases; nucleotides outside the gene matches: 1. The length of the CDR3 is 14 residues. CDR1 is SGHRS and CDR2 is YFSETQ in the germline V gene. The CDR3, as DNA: TGCGCCAGCAGCTTCCTAGCGGGGGAAGAGACCCAGTACTTC. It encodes CASSFLAGEETQYF.